Below, 21 T cell receptor beta chains from the same sample are listed, as sequenced in a study of T cells in Graves' hyperthyroidism and ophthalmopathy. Amplification of TCR beta CDR3 regions was performed using RNA transcripts as template. Carried out on the TCR CDR3, a first-round RT-PCR used the HTBI primer set. One entry per CDR3 protein results from TCRdb running MiXCR on the multiplex PCR reads. The sample records about 500,000 distinct CDR3 sequences, about 15% being singletons. Sequenced: blood. These TCRs come from a woman aged 18-29 years with Graves' hyperthyroidism.

This clonotype appeared many times. The CDR3: CASFSGTGNTIYF. The CDR3 coding sequence is TGTGCCAGCTTTTCAGGGACGGGAAACACCATATATTTT. The genes are TRBV2 and TRBJ1-3; possible D gene TRBD1, 5 bases. The length of the CDR3 is 13 residues. CDR1 and CDR2 from the germline V gene are SNHLY and FYNNEI. V was cut by 8 bases and J by 4 bases, with 12 bases left in between.

Ten or more counts support this clonotype. The V gene is TRBV10-3, the J gene TRBJ2-7, with 8 bases matching TRBD2. V dropped 4 bases and J dropped 3; count of bases not matched to a gene: 8. The CDR3 is 15 residues long. CDR1 ENHRY and CDR2 SYGVKD come from the germline V gene. The chain's CDR3 is CAISGGVAGNYEQYV. The CDR3 region has the DNA TGTGCCATCAGTGGGGGGGTAGCGGGAAACTACGAGCAGTACGTC.

This clonotype was observed many times. V is TRBV29-1 and J is TRBJ2-5; D not resolved. From germline, CDR1 is SQVTM and CDR2 ANQGSEA. The CDR3 is 16 amino acids. V lost 3 bases, J lost 7 bases, and 24 bases lay in between. As DNA, the CDR3 is TGCAGCGTTGAGGCGGTAGTGGAAGATCCCTCGGGGACCCAGTACTTC. It is translated as CSVEAVVEDPSGTQYF. Combining the CDR3 with reference TRBV29-1 and TRBJ2-5 gives the whole variable domain SAVISQKPSRDICQRGTSLTIQCQVDSQVTMMFWYRQQPGQSLTLIATANQGSEATYESGFVIDKFPISRPNLTFSTLTVSNMSPEDSSIYLCSVEAVVEDPSGTQYFGPGTRLLVL.

This clonotype showed up many times. The chain links TRBV6-2 or TRBV6-3 to TRBJ2-7; D is undetermined. The V end lost 0 bases, the J end lost 6 bases, and 6 bases lay between the germline ends. Germline V gene sequence: CDR1 MNHEY, CDR2 SVGEGT. This CDR3 has 12 residues. The CDR3 bases are TGTGCCAGCAGTTACTCGACCGGCGAGCAGTACGTC. Translated, it gives CASSYSTGEQYV.

The V gene is TRBV24-1, the J gene TRBJ2-7; TRBD1 agrees at 7 bases. The V segment lost 5 bases and the J segment 3 bases; nucleotides outside the gene matches: 6. Germline values: CDR1 KGHDR, CDR2 SFDVKD. The CDR3 runs to 14 residues. The chain's CDR3 is CATSGEHRGYEQYV. DNA of the CDR3: TGTGCCACCAGTGGGGAGCACAGGGGCTACGAGCAGTACGTC.

The chain couples TRBV19 to TRBJ1-5; maybe TRBD1 (5 bases). Between the trimmed V and J ends, which lost 4 bases and 2 bases, there was a span of 12 bases. Germline CDR1 LNHDA, CDR2 SQIVND (reference sequence). This CDR3 has 15 residues. CDR3 sequence: CASSTWDVGNQPQHF. CDR3 sequence (DNA): TGTGCCAGTAGTACGTGGGACGTAGGCAATCAGCCCCAGCATTTT.

There are many counts of this clonotype. V usage is TRBV19 and J usage is TRBJ1-6, with a tentative D call TRBD1 (6 bases). Germline lookup yields CDR1 LNHDA and CDR2 SQIVND (reference sequence). The CDR3 loop spans 16 amino acids. Trimming left V 6 bases short and J 0 bases short, with 12 bases between. CDR3 coding DNA: TGTGCCAGTAGGGCCGACAGGAGCTCCTATAATTCACCCCTCCACTTT. This codes for CASRADRSSYNSPLHF.

This clonotype was picked up many times. This chain uses TRBV7-2 with TRBJ2-1; possibly TRBD2 for D (5 bases). CDR3 length equals 15 residues. V was pared by 4 bases and J by 6 bases, with 16 bases between. Per the germline V gene, CDR1 is SGHTA and CDR2 is FQGNSA. The CDR3 sequence: CASSSWLGGFNEQFF. The CDR3 region has the DNA TGTGCCAGCAGCTCCTGGTTGGGCGGGTTCAATGAGCAGTTCTTC. Combining the CDR3 with reference TRBV7-2 and TRBJ2-1 gives the whole variable domain GAGVSQSPSNKVTEKGKDVELRCDPISGHTALYWYRQSLGQGLEFLIYFQGNSAPDKSGLPSDRFSAERTGGSVSTLTIQRTQQEDSAVYLCASSSWLGGFNEQFFGPGTRLTVL.

The rearrangement joins TRBV12-3 or TRBV12-4 to TRBJ1-2; 9 nucleotides match TRBD1. CDR3 size: 17 residues. J gave up 0 bases and V 4 bases, and 9 bases lay outside the gene matches. The DNA of the CDR3 is TGTGCCAGCAGTTCTGCTGGGGACAGGGCCCCTAACTATGGCTACACCTTC. This sequence encodes CASSSAGDRAPNYGYTF.

This clonotype was counted ten times or more. The chain uses TRBV19 and TRBJ2-2; no clear D gene. V lost 3 bases and J lost 4, with 9 bases in between. Looked up from germline, CDR1 is LNHDA and CDR2 is SQIVND (reference sequence). There are 14 residues in the CDR3. Here the CDR3 reads CASSINTRTGELFF. The CDR3 DNA reads TGTGCCAGTAGTATCAATACGCGCACCGGGGAGCTGTTTTTT. The entire variable domain, with the rest obtained from reference TRBV19 and TRBJ2-2, is as follows: DGGITQSPKYLFRKEGQNVTLSCEQNLNHDAMYWYRQDPGQGLRLIYYSQIVNDFQKGDIAEGYSVSREKKESFPLTVTSAQKNPTAFYLCASSINTRTGELFFGEGSRLTVL.

A few counts support this clonotype. The chain combines TRBV19 with TRBJ1-4; TRBD1 agrees at 8 bases. J was trimmed by 4 bases and V by 7 bases; bases with no gene match: 5. Germline V lookup: CDR1 LNHDA, CDR2 SQIVND (reference sequence). CDR3 length equals 14 residues. CDR3: CASNQGAFNEKLFF. In DNA form, the CDR3 reads TGTGCCAGTAATCAGGGGGCTTTTAATGAAAAACTGTTTTTT.

This clonotype was seen at least ten times. This rearrangement joins TRBV9 to TRBJ1-1; maybe TRBD1 (5 bases). Trimming took 0 bases from V and 7 from J, leaving 10 bases between them. The CDR3 consists of 13 residues. CDR1 SGDLS and CDR2 YYNGEE come from the germline V gene. In DNA form, the CDR3 reads TGTGCCAGCAGCGTAGTTGGGGACGGTGAAGCTTTCTTT. This encodes CASSVVGDGEAFF.

The chain carries TRBV3-1 and TRBJ2-5; TRBD2 matches at 11 bases. The CDR3 runs to 17 residues. After removal of 4 bases from V and 5 bases from J, the junction contained 12 bases not matched to a gene. Germline lookup yields CDR1 LGHDT and CDR2 YNNKEL (reference sequence). CDR3 sequence: CASSRVSGRALEETQYF. In DNA, the CDR3 is TGTGCCAGCAGCCGTGTTAGCGGGAGGGCCCTTGAGGAGACCCAGTACTTC.

Only a few counts were recorded for this clonotype. This clone may be a read error of a much larger clone one base away. The rearrangement joins TRBV28 to TRBJ2-1; no firm D call. The length of the CDR3 is 15 residues. Germline CDR1 is MDHEN and CDR2 is SYDVKM. The CDR3 bases are TGTGCCAGCGGTTTGACTGCGTTCTCCTACAATGAGCAGTTCTTC. Its translation: CASGLTAFSYNEQFF.

This clonotype was observed a handful of times. The chain employs TRBV20-1 and TRBJ2-3; tentative D call: TRBD2 (6 bases). In germline, CDR1 is DFQATT, CDR2 SNEGSKA (reference sequence). The CDR3 runs 15 residues. CDR3 sequence (DNA): TGCAGGCCCCTCCCCCGCGAGCGGGCAGGAGATACGCAGTATTTT. This gives the protein CRPLPRERAGDTQYF.

The chain joins TRBV5-6 to TRBJ1-2; D unresolved. Trimming removed 4 bases at V and 1 base at J, with 14 bases between. This CDR3 has 15 residues. The germline CDR1 and CDR2 sequences are SGHDT and YYEEEE. The CDR3 protein is CASSLLRAVNYGYTF. The CDR3 DNA follows: TGTGCCAGCAGCCTTTTACGGGCCGTTAACTATGGCTACACCTTC.

This clonotype has ten or more counts. The chain employs TRBV6-1 and TRBJ2-7, with 10 positions matching TRBD1. The ends lost 2 bases at V and 5 bases at J; junction bases unmatched: 9. CDR3 size: 16 residues. The germline CDR1 and CDR2 sequences are MNHNS and SASEGT. The CDR3 loop reads CASSESGGQGRHEQYV. In DNA form, the CDR3 reads TGTGCCAGCAGTGAATCCGGGGGACAGGGGAGGCACGAGCAGTACGTC.

This clonotype occurred many times. The chain uses TRBV27 and TRBJ1-1; D is possibly TRBD1 (6 bases). Trimming took off 4 bases at V and 6 bases at J, with 12 bases between the two ends. CDR3 length: 13 residues. CDR1 and CDR2 (germline): MNHEY, SMNVEV (reference sequence). CDR3 sequence (DNA): TGTGCCAGCAGTTCCAACAGGGTGCCTGAAGCTTTCTTT. Amino acid sequence: CASSSNRVPEAFF.

This clonotype was counted a few times. The chain is built from TRBV20-1 and TRBJ2-3; D might be TRBD1 (5 bases). This CDR3 region has 12 residues. V gave up 3 bases and J gave up 7 bases, with 11 bases separating them. Germline-derived CDR1 and CDR2 are DFQATT and SNEGSKA (reference sequence). The CDR3 here is CSASEGANTQYF. DNA of the CDR3: TGCAGTGCTAGTGAAGGGGCAAATACGCAGTATTTT.

The chain joins TRBV11-2 to TRBJ2-3; 12 nucleotides agree with TRBD2. Germline CDR1 is SGHAT and CDR2 is FQNNGV. V lost 6 bases, J lost 0 bases, and 10 bases stayed unmatched. The length of the CDR3 is 18 residues. Here the CDR3 reads CASSRGLAGLTSTDTQYF. The CDR3 DNA follows: TGTGCCAGCAGTCGGGGACTAGCGGGCCTTACTAGCACAGATACGCAGTATTTT.

Many counts were recorded for this clonotype. The J gene is TRBJ1-6, the V gene TRBV11-2, with TRBD1 identical over 7 bases. This CDR3 contains 18 residues. V shed 5 bases and J 5 bases; nucleotides not matched to a gene: 15. Germline assignment: CDR1 SGHAT and CDR2 FQNNGV. This chain's CDR3 is CASSLGGWGTANNSPLHF. CDR3 in DNA: TGTGCCAGCAGCCTTGGTGGATGGGGGACAGCCAATAATTCACCCCTCCACTTT.